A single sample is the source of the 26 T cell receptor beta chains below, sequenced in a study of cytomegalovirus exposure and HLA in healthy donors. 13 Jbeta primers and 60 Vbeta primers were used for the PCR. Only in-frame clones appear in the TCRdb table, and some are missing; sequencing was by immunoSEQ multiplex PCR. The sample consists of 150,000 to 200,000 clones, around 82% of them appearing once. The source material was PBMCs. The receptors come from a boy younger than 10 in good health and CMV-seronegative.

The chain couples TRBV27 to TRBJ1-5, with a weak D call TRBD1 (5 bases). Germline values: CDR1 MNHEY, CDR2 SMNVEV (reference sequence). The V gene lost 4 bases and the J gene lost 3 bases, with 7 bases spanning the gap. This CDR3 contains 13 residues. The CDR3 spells CASSSGINQPQHF. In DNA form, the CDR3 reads TGTGCCAGCAGTTCAGGGATCAATCAGCCCCAGCATTTT.

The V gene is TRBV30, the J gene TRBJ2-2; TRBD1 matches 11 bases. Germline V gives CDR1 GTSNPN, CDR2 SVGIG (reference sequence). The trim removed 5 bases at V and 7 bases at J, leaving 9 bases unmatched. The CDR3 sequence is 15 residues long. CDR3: CAWGGQGAHSGELFF. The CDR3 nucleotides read TGTGCCTGGGGCGGACAGGGGGCGCATAGCGGGGAGCTGTTTTTT.

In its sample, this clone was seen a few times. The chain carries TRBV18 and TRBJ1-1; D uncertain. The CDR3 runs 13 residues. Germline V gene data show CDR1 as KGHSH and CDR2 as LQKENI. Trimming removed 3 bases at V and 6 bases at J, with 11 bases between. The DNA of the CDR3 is TGTGCCAGCTCACCGGGCCTTAGGTCTGAAGCTTTCTTT. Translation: CASSPGLRSEAFF. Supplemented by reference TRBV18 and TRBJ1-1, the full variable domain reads NAGVMQNPRHLVRRRGQEARLRCSPMKGHSHVYWYRQLPEEGLKFMVYLQKENIIDESGMPKERFSAEFPKEGPSILRIQQVVRGDSAAYFCASSPGLRSEAFFGQGTRLTVV.

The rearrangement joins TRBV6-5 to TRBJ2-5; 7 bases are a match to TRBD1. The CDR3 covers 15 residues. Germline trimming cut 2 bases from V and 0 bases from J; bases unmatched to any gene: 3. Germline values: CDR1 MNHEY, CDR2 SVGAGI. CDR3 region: CASSYAGTDQETQYF. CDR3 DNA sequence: TGTGCCAGCAGTTACGCCGGGACAGACCAAGAGACCCAGTACTTC.

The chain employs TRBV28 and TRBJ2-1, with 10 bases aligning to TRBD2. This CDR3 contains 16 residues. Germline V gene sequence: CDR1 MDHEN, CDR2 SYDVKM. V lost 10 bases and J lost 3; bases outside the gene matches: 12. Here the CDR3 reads CATLRTSGSYYNEQFF. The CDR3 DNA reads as TGTGCCACCCTCAGGACTAGCGGATCCTACTACAATGAGCAGTTCTTC.

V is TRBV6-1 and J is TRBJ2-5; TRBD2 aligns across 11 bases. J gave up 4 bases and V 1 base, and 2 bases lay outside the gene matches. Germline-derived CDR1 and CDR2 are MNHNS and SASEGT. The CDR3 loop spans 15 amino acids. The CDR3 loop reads CASSEDLAGGETQYF. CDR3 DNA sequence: TGTGCCAGCAGTGAAGACCTAGCGGGAGGAGAGACCCAGTACTTC.

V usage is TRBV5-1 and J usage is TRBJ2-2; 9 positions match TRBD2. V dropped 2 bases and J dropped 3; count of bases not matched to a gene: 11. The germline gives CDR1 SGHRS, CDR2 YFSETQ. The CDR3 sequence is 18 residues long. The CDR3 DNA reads TGCGCCAGCAGCTTTTTTGGCGGGAGGGTTTCGGACACCGGGGAGCTGTTTTTT. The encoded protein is CASSFFGGRVSDTGELFF.

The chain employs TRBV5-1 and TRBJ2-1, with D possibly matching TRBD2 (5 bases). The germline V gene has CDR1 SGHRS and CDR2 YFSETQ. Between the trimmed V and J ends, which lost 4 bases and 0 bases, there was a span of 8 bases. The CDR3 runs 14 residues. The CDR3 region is CASSGSTSYNEQFF. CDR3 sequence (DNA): TGCGCCAGCAGCGGGAGTACCTCCTACAATGAGCAGTTCTTC.

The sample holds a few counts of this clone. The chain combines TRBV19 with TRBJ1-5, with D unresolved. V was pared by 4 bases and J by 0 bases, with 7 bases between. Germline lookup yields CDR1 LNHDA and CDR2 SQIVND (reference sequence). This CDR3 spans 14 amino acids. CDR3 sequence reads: CASSKEGSNQPQHF. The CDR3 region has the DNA TGTGCCAGTAGTAAGGAGGGTAGCAATCAGCCCCAGCATTTT. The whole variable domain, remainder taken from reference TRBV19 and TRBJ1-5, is DGGITQSPKYLFRKEGQNVTLSCEQNLNHDAMYWYRQDPGQGLRLIYYSQIVNDFQKGDIAEGYSVSREKKESFPLTVTSAQKNPTAFYLCASSKEGSNQPQHFGDGTRLSIL.

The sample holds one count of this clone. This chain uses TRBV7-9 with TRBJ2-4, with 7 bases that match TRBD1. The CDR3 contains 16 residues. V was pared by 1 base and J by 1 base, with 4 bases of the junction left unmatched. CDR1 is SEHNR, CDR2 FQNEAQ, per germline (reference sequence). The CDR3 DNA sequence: TGTGCCAGCAGCTTAGTAGACAGGGCCGCCAAAAACATTCAGTACTTC. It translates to CASSLVDRAAKNIQYF. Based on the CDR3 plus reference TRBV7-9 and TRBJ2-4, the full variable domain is DTGVSQNPRHKITKRGQNVTFRCDPISEHNRLYWYRQTLGQGPEFLTYFQNEAQLEKSRLLSDRFSAERPKGSFSTLEIQRTEQGDSAMYLCASSLVDRAAKNIQYFGAGTRLSVL.

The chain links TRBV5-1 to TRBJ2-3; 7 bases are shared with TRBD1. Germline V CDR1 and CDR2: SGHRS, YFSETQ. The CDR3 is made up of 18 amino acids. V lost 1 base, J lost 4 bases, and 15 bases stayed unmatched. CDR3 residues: CASSLTETGLLLSDTQYF. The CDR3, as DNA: TGCGCCAGCAGCTTGACGGAGACAGGGCTTCTTCTCTCAGATACGCAGTATTTT.

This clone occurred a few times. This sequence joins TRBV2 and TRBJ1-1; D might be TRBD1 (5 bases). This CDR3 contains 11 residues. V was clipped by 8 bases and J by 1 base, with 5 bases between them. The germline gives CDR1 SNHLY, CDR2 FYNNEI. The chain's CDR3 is CASDRNTEAFF. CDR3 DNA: TGTGCCAGCGACAGGAACACTGAAGCTTTCTTT.

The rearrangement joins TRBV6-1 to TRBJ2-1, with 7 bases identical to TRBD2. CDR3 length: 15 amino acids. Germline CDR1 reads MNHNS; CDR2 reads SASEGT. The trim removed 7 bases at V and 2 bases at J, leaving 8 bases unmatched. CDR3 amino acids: CASKFVAGTYNEQFF. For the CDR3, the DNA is TGTGCCAGCAAGTTCGTAGCGGGCACCTACAATGAGCAGTTCTTC.

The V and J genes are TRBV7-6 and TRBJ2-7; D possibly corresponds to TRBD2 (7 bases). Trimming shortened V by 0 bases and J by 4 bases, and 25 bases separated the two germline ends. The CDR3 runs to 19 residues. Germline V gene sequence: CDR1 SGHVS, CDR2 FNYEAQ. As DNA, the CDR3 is TGTGCCAGCAGCTTAGCACTTAGGGGGAACGGCGGGAGAGATTACGAGCAGTACTTC. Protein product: CASSLALRGNGGRDYEQYF.

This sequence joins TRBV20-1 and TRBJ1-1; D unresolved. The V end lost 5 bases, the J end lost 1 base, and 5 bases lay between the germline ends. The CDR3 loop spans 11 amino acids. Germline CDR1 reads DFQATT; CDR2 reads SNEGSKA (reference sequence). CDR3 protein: CSAGRNTEAFF. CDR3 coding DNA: TGCAGTGCTGGCCGGAACACTGAAGCTTTCTTT.

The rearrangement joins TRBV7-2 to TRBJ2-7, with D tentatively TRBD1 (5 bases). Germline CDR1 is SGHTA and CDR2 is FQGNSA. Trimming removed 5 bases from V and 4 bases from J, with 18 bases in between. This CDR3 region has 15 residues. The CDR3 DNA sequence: TGTGCCAGCAGCGATGCAGGGATCACTCCTTACGAGCAGTACTTC. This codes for CASSDAGITPYEQYF.

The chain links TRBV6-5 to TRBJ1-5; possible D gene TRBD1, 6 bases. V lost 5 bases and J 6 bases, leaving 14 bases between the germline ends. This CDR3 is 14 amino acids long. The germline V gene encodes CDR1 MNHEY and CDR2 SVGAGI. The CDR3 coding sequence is TGTGCCAGCAGTCGAACAGGGATAGGTCAGCCCCAGCATTTT. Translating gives CASSRTGIGQPQHF.

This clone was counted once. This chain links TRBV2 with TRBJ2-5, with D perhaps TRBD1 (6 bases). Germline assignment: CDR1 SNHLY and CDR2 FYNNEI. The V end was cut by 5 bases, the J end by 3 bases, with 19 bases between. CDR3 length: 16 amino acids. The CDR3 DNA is TGTGCCAGCAGTATTCCAGGGGCGCCTGTAGAAGAGACCCAGTACTTC. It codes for CASSIPGAPVEETQYF.

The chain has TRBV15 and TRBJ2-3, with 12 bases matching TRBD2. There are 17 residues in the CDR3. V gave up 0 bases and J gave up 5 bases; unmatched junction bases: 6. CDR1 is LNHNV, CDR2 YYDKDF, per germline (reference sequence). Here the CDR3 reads CATSRDGLAGGGDTQYF. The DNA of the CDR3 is TGTGCCACCAGCAGAGATGGTCTAGCGGGAGGGGGAGATACGCAGTATTTT.

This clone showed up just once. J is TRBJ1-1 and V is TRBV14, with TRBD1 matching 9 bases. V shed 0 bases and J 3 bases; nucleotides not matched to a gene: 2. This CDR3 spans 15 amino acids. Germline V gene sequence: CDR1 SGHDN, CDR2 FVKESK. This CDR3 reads CASSQDRQGDTEAFF. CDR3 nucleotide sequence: TGTGCCAGCAGCCAAGATCGACAGGGGGACACTGAAGCTTTCTTT.

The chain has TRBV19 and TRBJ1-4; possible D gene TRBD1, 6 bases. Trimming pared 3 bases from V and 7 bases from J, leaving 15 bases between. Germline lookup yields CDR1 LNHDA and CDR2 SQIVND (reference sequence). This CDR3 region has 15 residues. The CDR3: CASSILQGYTEKLFF. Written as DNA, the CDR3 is TGTGCCAGTAGTATTCTACAGGGCTATACTGAAAAACTGTTTTTT.

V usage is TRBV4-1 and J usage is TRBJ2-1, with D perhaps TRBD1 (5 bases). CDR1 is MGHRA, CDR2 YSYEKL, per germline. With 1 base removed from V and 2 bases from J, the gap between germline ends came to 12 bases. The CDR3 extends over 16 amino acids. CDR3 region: CASSQGGGAPYNEQFF. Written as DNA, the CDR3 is TGCGCCAGCAGCCAAGGGGGCGGAGCGCCCTACAATGAGCAGTTCTTC.

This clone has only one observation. The CDR3 region has the DNA TGTGCCACGTGGCGGGGGACGGATCAGCCCCAGCATTTT. Protein: CATWRGTDQPQHF. V usage is TRBV6-1 and J usage is TRBJ1-5, with D possibly being TRBD1 (5 bases). V dropped 10 bases and J dropped 5 bases, with 15 bases sitting between them. This CDR3 comprises 13 residues. Germline V lookup: CDR1 MNHNS, CDR2 SASEGT.

The CDR3 coding sequence is TGTGCCAGCAGTTTATCAGGTTCGGCTCATGGCTACACCTTC. This codes for CASSLSGSAHGYTF. The chain combines TRBV28 with TRBJ1-2; D ambiguous. V lost 1 base and J 6 bases, leaving 12 bases between the germline ends. The CDR3 has 14 amino acids. Germline lookup yields CDR1 MDHEN and CDR2 SYDVKM.

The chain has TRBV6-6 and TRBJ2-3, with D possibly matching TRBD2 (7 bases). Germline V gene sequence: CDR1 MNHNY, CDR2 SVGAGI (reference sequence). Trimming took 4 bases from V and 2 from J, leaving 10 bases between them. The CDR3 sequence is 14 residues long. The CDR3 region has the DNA TGTGCCAGCAGTTTGGGGGGGGCCACAGATACGCAGTATTTT. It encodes CASSLGGATDTQYF.

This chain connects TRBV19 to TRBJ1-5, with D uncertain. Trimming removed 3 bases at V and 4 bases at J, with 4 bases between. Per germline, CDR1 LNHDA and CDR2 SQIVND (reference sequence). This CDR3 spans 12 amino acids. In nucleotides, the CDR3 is TGTGCCAGTAGTATTCATAATCAGCCCCAGCATTTT. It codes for CASSIHNQPQHF. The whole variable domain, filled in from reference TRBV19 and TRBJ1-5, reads DGGITQSPKYLFRKEGQNVTLSCEQNLNHDAMYWYRQDPGQGLRLIYYSQIVNDFQKGDIAEGYSVSREKKESFPLTVTSAQKNPTAFYLCASSIHNQPQHFGDGTRLSIL.